This TCR beta chain was sequenced for a study of cytomegalovirus exposure and HLA in healthy donors. General study points: Overall, approximately 150 TCR beta chains were annotated as cytomegalovirus-associated.

Clones were read by immunoSEQ multiplex PCR, and TCRdb kept only the in-frame ones, dropping some. The sample includes about 120,000 clones, about 96% of them seen just once. Comments on this clone: What it binds is unknown.

The receptor's source is a man aged 18-30 years in good health and CMV-seronegative. The material sequenced was PBMCs.

For the CDR3, the DNA is TGTGCCAGCAGCCCCGACAGGGACACTGAAGCTTTCTTT. This encodes CASSPDRDTEAFF. The rearrangement links TRBV28 to TRBJ1-1, with 7 bases matching TRBD1. The CDR3 sequence is 13 residues long. The junction had 4 bases not matched to a gene; V was cut back by 6 bases and J by 3 bases. The germline gives CDR1 MDHEN, CDR2 SYDVKM.